The 22 T cell receptor beta chains reported below all come from one sample, sequenced in a study of CD8 T cells in ankylosing spondylitis. TCRdb re-derived calls from the 5' RACE reads in MiXCR, one entry per CDR3 protein. This sample carries around 490,000 distinct CDR3 sequences, roughly 5.2% of them seen once, and the ten largest clones take roughly 3.2%. These receptors have no known antigen. Study-level findings and limits: Blood of patients with ankylosing spondylitis appeared to be characterized by a TCR beta motif of eight or nine highly homologous variants.

Specimen: blood, either unsorted or a sorted T cell fraction (not recorded which). All receptors come from a male donor with ankylosing spondylitis.

This clonotype appeared many times. The chain has TRBV9 and TRBJ1-2; D is unclear. CDR1 and CDR2 (germline): SGDLS, YYNGEE. Deletions cut 0 bases from V and 1 base from J, with 7 bases between. The CDR3 runs 14 residues. The DNA for the CDR3 is TGTGCCAGCAGCGTAGCGGGGTTTAACTATGGCTACACCTTC. Translated: CASSVAGFNYGYTF.

This clonotype has ten or more counts. The rearrangement links TRBV7-9 to TRBJ2-1, with no clear D. V lost 4 bases and J lost 11, with 9 bases in between. The CDR3 sequence is 11 residues long. Germline V gives CDR1 SEHNR, CDR2 FQNEAQ (reference sequence). CDR3 region: CASSSRFQQFF. CDR3 nucleotides: TGTGCCAGCAGCTCTAGATTCCAGCAGTTCTTC.

The sample holds a few counts of this clonotype. The V gene is TRBV28, the J gene TRBJ1-5; D possibly corresponds to TRBD1 (5 bases). Germline V CDR1 and CDR2: MDHEN, SYDVKM. V lost 4 bases to trimming and J lost 1 base, with 14 bases between them. This CDR3 contains 16 residues. CDR3 sequence reads: CASSSLLGESNQPQHF. The CDR3 bases are TGTGCCAGCAGTTCCCTATTAGGGGAAAGCAATCAGCCCCAGCATTTT. The full variable domain, with the rest looked up from reference TRBV28 and TRBJ1-5, is DVKVTQSSRYLVKRTGEKVFLECVQDMDHENMFWYRQDPGLGLRLIYFSYDVKMKEKGDIPEGYSVSREKKERFSLILESASTNQTSMYLCASSSLLGESNQPQHFGDGTRLSIL.

At least ten counts were recorded for this clonotype. The chain couples TRBV4-3 to TRBJ1-5, with D possibly matching TRBD1 (5 bases). Germline V lookup: CDR1 LGHNA, CDR2 YSLEER. The ends were cut back, 1 base at V and 3 bases at J, with 10 bases in the middle. This CDR3 has 15 amino acids. In DNA, the CDR3 is TGCGCCAGCAGCCAAGCAGGAGGGGTCAATCAGCCCCAGCATTTT. It specifies CASSQAGGVNQPQHF.

This clonotype was detected ten times or more. J is TRBJ1-1 and V is TRBV28; no reliable D call. Germline CDR1 MDHEN, CDR2 SYDVKM. This CDR3 is built from 16 residues. The ends were cut back, 3 bases at V and 1 base at J, with 15 bases in the middle. CDR3: CASSFLVSWENTEAFF. DNA for the CDR3: TGTGCCAGCAGTTTTCTCGTCTCGTGGGAGAACACTGAAGCTTTCTTT.

The V and J genes are TRBV11-1 and TRBJ2-2, with 14 positions matching TRBD2. In germline, CDR1 is SGHAT, CDR2 FQDESV (reference sequence). This CDR3 contains 18 residues. J lost 2 bases, V lost 5 bases, and 7 bases had no gene match. CDR3 bases: TGTGCCAGCAGCACAAACGGACTAGCGGGGGGTAACACCGGGGAGCTGTTTTTT. It translates to CASSTNGLAGGNTGELFF.

This clonotype has at least ten counts. The rearrangement joins TRBV24-1 to TRBJ2-5, with 9 bases aligning to TRBD2. J lost 4 bases, V lost 6 bases, and 11 bases had no gene match. Per germline, CDR1 KGHDR and CDR2 SFDVKD. The CDR3 loop spans 16 amino acids. The CDR3 coding sequence is TGTGCCACCAGTATTTCTAGCGGGATCAAAGGAGAGACCCAGTACTTC. Translated, it gives CATSISSGIKGETQYF.

The chain uses TRBV7-2 and TRBJ2-5; maybe TRBD2 (7 bases). The CDR3 runs 13 residues. V was shortened by 1 base and J by 7 bases, with 10 bases between the two germline ends. Germline V gene sequence: CDR1 SGHTA, CDR2 FQGNSA. The chain's CDR3 is CASSLGGGPTQYF. CDR3 nucleotides: TGTGCCAGCAGCTTAGGGGGGGGGCCGACCCAGTACTTC. The full variable domain, in which reference TRBV7-2 and TRBJ2-5 provide the parts outside the CDR3, is GAGVSQSPSNKVTEKGKDVELRCDPISGHTALYWYRQSLGQGLEFLIYFQGNSAPDKSGLPSDRFSAERTGGSVSTLTIQRTQQEDSAVYLCASSLGGGPTQYFGPGTRLLVL.

This clonotype was picked up many times. The chain combines TRBV6-2 or TRBV6-3 with TRBJ2-1; 7 bases are a match to TRBD2. The CDR3 is made up of 13 amino acids. Germline CDR1 is MNHEY and CDR2 is SVGEGT. After removal of 6 bases from V and 6 bases from J, the junction contained 5 bases not matched to a gene. CDR3 nucleotide sequence: TGTGCCAGCAGGCAGGGAGGGACCAATGAGCAGTTCTTC. This encodes CASRQGGTNEQFF.

This clonotype showed up many times. V and J are TRBV7-9 and TRBJ2-2; D is uncertain. This CDR3 is built from 14 residues. V lost 1 base and J lost 4, with 7 bases in between. Germline V CDR1 and CDR2: SEHNR, FQNEAQ (reference sequence). The CDR3 nucleotides are TGTGCCAGCAGCTTAGGGGCGCCCACCGGGGAGCTGTTTTTT. Encoded protein: CASSLGAPTGELFF.

This clonotype came up many times. This rearrangement joins TRBV7-6 to TRBJ1-1; D ambiguous. Trimming took off 0 bases at V and 14 bases at J, with 13 bases between the two ends. The CDR3 sequence is 12 residues long. Germline CDR1 reads SGHVS; CDR2 reads FNYEAQ. The CDR3 spells CASSLAIGGLFF. For the CDR3, the DNA is TGTGCCAGCAGCTTAGCGATTGGAGGCCTGTTCTTT.

This clonotype appeared many times. The chain recombines TRBV9 with TRBJ2-1; 13 bases align to TRBD2. Germline V CDR1 and CDR2: SGDLS, YYNGEE. The CDR3 loop spans 17 amino acids. The J segment lost 0 bases and the V segment lost 2 bases, leaving 2 bases of the junction unmatched. The DNA of the CDR3 is TGTGCCAGCAGCGTTAGGACTAGCGGGAGCTCCTACAATGAGCAGTTCTTC. It yields the protein CASSVRTSGSSYNEQFF.

This clonotype occurred a few times. The CDR3 DNA reads TGTGCCAGCAGCTTAGATTTCCGTCCAGGGACCCAGTACTTC. The encoded protein is CASSLDFRPGTQYF. The rearrangement uses TRBV11-2 and TRBJ2-5; unclear D gene. The V gene lost 0 bases and the J gene lost 7 bases, with 12 bases spanning the gap. This CDR3 has 14 amino acids. The V gene's germline CDR1 is SGHAT and CDR2 FQNNGV.

This clonotype was counted many times. The gene calls are TRBV29-1 and TRBJ2-1, with 12 bases lining up with TRBD2. Germline CDR1 reads SQVTM; CDR2 reads ANQGSEA. The CDR3 sequence is 20 residues long. V dropped 7 bases and J dropped 2; count of bases not matched to a gene: 21. For the CDR3, the DNA is TGCAGCGCCGCACCCCGACTAGCGGGAGATCGAAATTCCCCCTACAATGAGCAGTTCTTC. Amino acids: CSAAPRLAGDRNSPYNEQFF.

The gene calls are TRBV3-1 and TRBJ2-5; D may be TRBD2 (6 bases). This CDR3 comprises 13 residues. The V end was cut by 7 bases, the J end by 5 bases, with 14 bases between. Per germline, CDR1 LGHDT and CDR2 YNNKEL (reference sequence). The CDR3 DNA is TGTGCCAGCAAGGAATTTGGGAGGGAGACCCAGTACTTC. Its translation is CASKEFGRETQYF.

This clonotype was recorded at least ten times. The CDR3 reads CASSLRGPDGYTF. DNA for the CDR3: TGCGCCAGCAGCCTGAGGGGTCCCGATGGCTACACCTTC. The chain recombines TRBV5-1 with TRBJ1-2, with a weak D call TRBD1 (5 bases). V gave up 4 bases and J gave up 6 bases, with 13 bases separating them. Germline CDR1 is SGHRS and CDR2 is YFSETQ. This CDR3 contains 13 residues.

V gene TRBV18 combines with J gene TRBJ2-7; TRBD1 agrees at 7 bases. CDR3 length: 14 amino acids. J was trimmed by 4 bases and V by 6 bases; bases with no gene match: 9. CDR1 and CDR2 (germline): KGHSH, LQKENI. CDR3 loop: CASSLGQTNYEQYF. CDR3 sequence (DNA): TGTGCCAGCTCTTTGGGACAGACAAATTACGAGCAGTACTTC.

The sample holds many counts of this clonotype. The V call is TRBV7-2, the J call TRBJ1-5; TRBD1 might be the D (5 bases). Per germline, CDR1 SGHTA and CDR2 FQGNSA. The germline V and J ends were trimmed by 5 bases and 0 bases, with 8 bases remaining between them. The CDR3 contains 14 residues. CDR3 in amino acids: CASSIGASNQPQHF. The DNA of the CDR3 is TGTGCCAGCAGCATCGGGGCTAGCAATCAGCCCCAGCATTTT. Variable domain in full (rest from reference TRBV7-2 and TRBJ1-5): GAGVSQSPSNKVTEKGKDVELRCDPISGHTALYWYRQSLGQGLEFLIYFQGNSAPDKSGLPSDRFSAERTGGSVSTLTIQRTQQEDSAVYLCASSIGASNQPQHFGDGTRLSIL.

The chain combines TRBV10-2 with TRBJ1-6; D is ambiguous. The CDR3 is 13 amino acids. Trimming left V 0 bases short and J 5 bases short, with 2 bases between. Germline CDR1 and CDR2: WSHSY and SAAADI. The CDR3 protein is CASSESNNSPLHF. The CDR3 nucleotides read TGCGCCAGCAGTGAGTCAAATAATTCACCCCTCCACTTT.

This clonotype came up many times. The chain is built from TRBV20-1 and TRBJ1-2; no clear D gene. Germline CDR1 reads DFQATT; CDR2 reads SNEGSKA (reference sequence). With 6 bases removed from V and 2 bases from J, the gap between germline ends came to 10 bases. The CDR3 runs to 12 residues. CDR3 residues: CSAGEENYGYTF. Here the CDR3 DNA reads TGCAGTGCAGGAGAAGAGAACTATGGCTACACCTTC.

This clonotype was picked up many times. The rearrangement links TRBV5-5 to TRBJ2-7; D is perhaps TRBD2 (5 bases). The germline V gene has CDR1 SGHKS and CDR2 YYEKEE (reference sequence). Trimming stripped 3 bases from V and 5 bases from J, with 6 bases between. The CDR3 consists of 11 residues. Here the CDR3 reads CASSSSHEQYF. Here the CDR3 DNA reads TGTGCCAGCAGCTCTAGCCACGAGCAGTACTTC.

There are many counts of this clonotype. The rearrangement uses TRBV20-1 and TRBJ1-1, with 8 bases fitting TRBD1. The V and J ends lost 3 bases and 6 bases, in that order; junction bases with no gene match: 3. This CDR3 has 12 residues. Germline CDR1 reads DFQATT; CDR2 reads SNEGSKA (reference sequence). CDR3 protein: CSASTTGAEAFF. The DNA for the CDR3 is TGCAGTGCTAGCACGACAGGGGCTGAAGCTTTCTTT.